Described below is a single TCR beta chain sequence and its context. These data are taken from a study of T cell changes during pregnancy in multiple sclerosis. The table came from immunoSEQ multiplex PCR; TCRdb's copy has only in-frame clones and leaves some out. The data hold just under 45,000 clones, with about 95% observed a single time. Germline CDR1 is SGHNT and CDR2 is YYREEE (reference sequence). V lost 4 bases to trimming and J lost 6 bases; unmatched junction nucleotides: 12. The CDR3 runs 15 residues. This receptor was identified in a female donor with multiple sclerosis, enrolled in a pregnancy study. The specimen comprised peripheral blood, sampled in the second trimester of pregnancy. V usage is TRBV5-4 and J usage is TRBJ2-5; 7 bases line up with TRBD2. CDR3 nucleotides: TGTGCCAGCAGCCCCGTCGTGGGAGGGCATCAGACCCAGTACTTC. Translated, it gives CASSPVVGGHQTQYF.